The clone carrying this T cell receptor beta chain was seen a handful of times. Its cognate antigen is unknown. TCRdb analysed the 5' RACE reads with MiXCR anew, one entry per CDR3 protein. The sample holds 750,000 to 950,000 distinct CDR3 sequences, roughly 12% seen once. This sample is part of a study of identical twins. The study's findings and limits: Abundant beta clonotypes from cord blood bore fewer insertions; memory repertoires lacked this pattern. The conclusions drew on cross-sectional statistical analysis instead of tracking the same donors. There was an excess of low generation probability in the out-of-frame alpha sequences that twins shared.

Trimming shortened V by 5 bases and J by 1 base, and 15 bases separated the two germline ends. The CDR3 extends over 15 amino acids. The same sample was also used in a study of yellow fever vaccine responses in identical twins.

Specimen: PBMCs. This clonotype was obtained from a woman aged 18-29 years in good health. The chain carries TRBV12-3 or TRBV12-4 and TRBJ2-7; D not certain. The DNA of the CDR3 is TGTGCCAGCAGTCCCTTGGTAGGCGCTTCCTACGAGCAGTACTTC. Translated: CASSPLVGASYEQYF.